The 4 T cell receptor delta chains in this list originate from one sample, sequenced in a study of delta chains in infants with herpesvirus infections. TCR cDNA was made from PBMC RNA with gamma- and delta-chain-specific primers. TCRdb reanalyzed the RT-PCR reads using CATT. The table lists over a thousand delta-chain clones, about 21% of them singletons. The sample consisted of peripheral blood, taken at time point 2 of longitudinal follow-up. These TCRs come from a human donor who was a Ugandan infant, either HIV-exposed or HIV-unexposed (not recorded which).

By proportion, this clone is medium-sized. The chain combines TRDV1 with TRDJ1; either TRDD2 or TRDD3 may supply D (5 bases each). The CDR3 covers 20 residues. Looked up from germline, CDR1 is TSWWSYY and CDR2 is QGS. V was clipped by 5 bases and J by 0 bases, with 28 bases between them. The CDR3 spells CALGTLRGGFPFLHTDKLIF. As DNA, the CDR3 is TGTGCTCTTGGGACTCTACGGGGGGGTTTCCCCTTCTTGCACACCGATAAACTCATCTTT.

As for this clone: A clone one base away is much larger, so this may be a read error. The same CDR3 also results from other DNA sequences found in this sample. The chain joins TRDV1 to TRDJ1; 8 bases are a match to TRDD3. J gave up 12 bases and V 2 bases, and 23 bases lay outside the gene matches. There are 18 residues in the CDR3. Germline V CDR1 and CDR2: TSWWSYY, QGS. This CDR3 is CALGETSLLLYWGSPIIF. The DNA for the CDR3 is TGTGCTCTTGGGGAAACAAGCCTTCTCCTATACTGGGGGTCTCCTATCATCTTT.

Within the sample, this clone is large. CDR3 nucleotide sequence: TGTGCTCTTGGGGATCGCCTTCCACCCTACCCTAAAGATATGTCCACCGATAAACTCATCTTT. It specifies CALGDRLPPYPKDMSTDKLIF. This chain joins TRDV1 and TRDJ1; D possibly corresponds to TRDD2 (6 bases). The V end lost 3 bases, the J end lost 1 base, and 30 bases lay between the germline ends. CDR1 is TSWWSYY, CDR2 QGS, per germline. This CDR3 spans 21 amino acids.

There are a few counts of this clone. Being one base from a much bigger clone, this may be a read error. The genes are TRDV2 and TRDJ3; no reliable D call. The CDR3 is 17 amino acids. V was pared by 3 bases and J by 0 bases, with 11 bases between. Germline-derived CDR1 and CDR2 are GEAIGNYY and EKD. For the CDR3, the DNA is TGTGCCTGTGACGACTGCGGGAGCTCCTGGGACACCCGACAGATGTTTTTC. This translates into CACDDCGSSWDTRQMFF.